Listed below are T cell receptor beta chains from one sample, sequenced in a study of blood T cell repertoires in COVID-19. Clones were read by immunoSEQ multiplex PCR, and TCRdb kept only the in-frame ones, dropping some. The data hold approximately 210,000 clones, with about 86% observed a single time. The specimen was peripheral blood. The receptor source for this set is a man aged 50 to 60 with active or convalescent COVID-19. The conserved cysteine and the conserved F or W are not part of the CDR3 here.

TRBV18,TRBJ1-6,ASSPGQGVTLSYNSPLH
TRBV3-1/TRBV3-2,TRBJ1-1,ASGVWTGNTEAF
TRBV5-8,TRBJ2-3,ASSSGVWETTDTQY
TRBV5-1,TRBJ2-2,ASSLAPGVNTGELF
TRBV27,TRBJ2-2,ASSREMAGELF
TRBV29-1,TRBJ2-1,SVAGTANEQF
TRBV7-8,TRBJ1-4,ASSSPGRSTTNEKLF
TRBV3-1/TRBV3-2,TRBJ1-2,ASSPLYRVYGYT
TRBV9,TRBJ1-6,ASSQDLGGNSPLH
TRBV9,TRBJ1-1,ASSVLTGLVNTEAF
TRBV21-1,TRBJ1-4,ASSKGDREGEKLF
TRBV28,TRBJ2-1,ASSLHSVSGNEQF
TRBV28,TRBJ1-2,ASRDRNYGYT
TRBV30,TRBJ1-6,AWKPGGWTSPLH
TRBV5-1,TRBJ1-4,ASRTRGTTNEKLF
TRBV28,TRBJ2-5,ASSLYEDQETQY
TRBV3-1/TRBV3-2,TRBJ2-1,ASSQNGGGYNEQF
TRBV7-2,TRBJ1-5,ASSPPGNQPQH
TRBV24-1,TRBJ2-1,ATSDLGRRGNNEQF
TRBV19,TRBJ1-2,ASSIPGRAIYGYT
TRBV6-2/TRBV6-3,TRBJ2-7,ASSYSETGGAYEQY
TRBV24-1,TRBJ2-3,ATSRSGVGTQY
TRBV7-2,TRBJ2-1,ASSLDRSLYNEQF
TRBV7-2,TRBJ1-2,ASSFRRAMTGRGYT
TRBV2,TRBJ2-5,ASALGQETQY
TRBV28,TRBJ1-2,ASSGDRGGYT
TRBV5-1,TRBJ1-6,ASSLSVRESPLH
TRBV28,TRBJ1-2,ASSSQGAYYGYT
TRBV13,TRBJ2-2,ASSRQSGELF
TRBV12-3/TRBV12-4,TRBJ2-7,ASSPLRQGGQY
TRBV19,TRBJ1-6,ASSKILDRVINSPLH
TRBV5-6,TRBJ2-2,ASSLVDRVVGELF
TRBV6-5,TRBJ1-2,ASIPGQVHYGYT
TRBV15,TRBJ1-6,ATSRDRTGGQRVNNSPLH
TRBV18,TRBJ2-1,ASSPPAIEQF
TRBV5-1,TRBJ1-2,ASSLSGDYGYT
TRBV5-1,TRBJ2-2,ASSPGDRNTGELF
TRBV19,TRBJ2-5,ASSARNRGQETQY
TRBV7-9,TRBJ1-4,ASSLGAQREKLF
TRBV9,TRBJ2-2,ASSVEEAGELF
TRBV6-2/TRBV6-3,TRBJ1-4,ASSYNRGIPTNEKLF
TRBV6-6,TRBJ2-5,ASSRPRIDRQETQY
TRBV4-2,TRBJ1-3,ASSQGGGGHSGNTIY
TRBV4-3,TRBJ2-5,ASSQIVAGDQETQY
TRBV5-1,TRBJ2-7,ASRGAGVYSYEQY